These 29 T cell receptor beta chains originate from one sample sequenced in a study of T cell repertoires in cytomegalovirus infection. MiXCR was run by TCRdb on the reads, yielding one entry per CDR3 protein. In the table there are hundreds of thousands of distinct CDR3 sequences, roughly 42% of which are singletons. These receptors are not linked to any known antigen. The sample here was cultured PBMCs, taken from culture after CMV antigen stimulation. These TCRs come from a human donor in good health (CMV status not recorded). Some clones in this sample may be carry-over from other donors' samples.

J is TRBJ2-7 and V is TRBV9; 8 positions match TRBD1. The J segment lost 6 bases and the V segment lost 1 base, leaving 9 bases of the junction unmatched. The CDR3 sequence is 15 residues long. Per the germline V gene, CDR1 is SGDLS and CDR2 is YYNGEE. The CDR3 sequence is CASSVWDRPEAEQYF. The CDR3 DNA reads as TGTGCCAGCAGCGTATGGGACAGGCCAGAGGCCGAGCAGTACTTC.

This clonotype was counted ten times or more. This chain links TRBV7-8 with TRBJ2-5; D might be TRBD1 or TRBD2, each matching 5 bases. V lost 6 bases and J lost 2, with 22 bases in between. From germline, CDR1 is SGHVS and CDR2 FQNEAQ. The CDR3 extends over 17 amino acids. CDR3 amino acids: CASRRYRLSGQQETQYF. CDR3 in DNA: TGTGCCAGCAGGCGCTACCGCCTATCGGGGCAACAAGAGACCCAGTACTTC.

The chain links TRBV27 to TRBJ1-2; 9 bases are shared with TRBD1. Germline values: CDR1 MNHEY, CDR2 SMNVEV (reference sequence). This CDR3 has 15 amino acids. Losses at the gene ends were 4 bases for V and 5 bases for J; bases not matched to a gene: 8. The CDR3: CASSSWTGDKYGYTF. In DNA form, the CDR3 reads TGTGCCAGCAGTTCCTGGACAGGGGACAAATATGGCTACACCTTC.

V is TRBV20-1 and J is TRBJ2-5; 8 bases map to TRBD2. Germline trimming cut 0 bases from V and 5 bases from J; bases unmatched to any gene: 14. The V gene's germline CDR1 is DFQATT and CDR2 SNEGSKA (reference sequence). The CDR3 totals 17 residues. The CDR3 protein is CSARDYGRAGAVETQYF. The DNA for the CDR3 is TGCAGTGCTAGAGATTACGGGAGGGCAGGGGCAGTGGAGACCCAGTACTTC.

This clonotype was detected ten times or more. The J gene is TRBJ1-1, the V gene TRBV12-3 or TRBV12-4; 7 bases agree with TRBD1. The CDR3 sequence is 16 residues long. V lost 6 bases, J lost 1 base, and 11 bases stayed unmatched. As DNA, the CDR3 is TGTGCCAGCAGCCCGACAGGGAGGGTTAAGAACACTGAAGCTTTCTTT. Translation: CASSPTGRVKNTEAFF.

This clonotype occurred a few times. The genes are TRBV7-2 and TRBJ2-7; 10 bases fit TRBD2. Germline lookup yields CDR1 SGHTA and CDR2 FQGNSA. Germline trimming cut 4 bases from V and 0 bases from J; bases unmatched to any gene: 15. This CDR3 comprises 19 residues. CDR3 in amino acids: CASSSGRASGSLPSYEQYF. The CDR3 DNA reads as TGTGCCAGCAGCTCGGGACGGGCTAGCGGGAGTCTACCCTCCTACGAGCAGTACTTC.

This clonotype has only a few counts. This rearrangement joins TRBV12-3 or TRBV12-4 to TRBJ1-2; the match to TRBD1 covers 7 bases. This CDR3 comprises 13 residues. V was clipped by 2 bases and J by 8 bases; unmatched bases: 5. The CDR3 protein is CASSLQGGGGYTF. The DNA for the CDR3 is TGTGCCAGCAGTTTACAAGGGGGCGGAGGCTACACCTTC.

This clonotype was seen a handful of times. The gene calls are TRBV7-9 and TRBJ2-2; D might be TRBD2 (5 bases). The CDR3 has 23 residues. V was pared by 4 bases and J by 4 bases, with 37 bases between. Per the germline V gene, CDR1 is SEHNR and CDR2 is FQNEAQ (reference sequence). CDR3 nucleotides: TGTGCCAGCAGCTCACGGAGCGTTTCGGGGATCCCGGCCCCCTCCCTCCCCACCGGGGAGCTGTTTTTT. The encoded protein is CASSSRSVSGIPAPSLPTGELFF.

The chain uses TRBV7-8 and TRBJ2-3; D uncertain. V was pared by 5 bases and J by 4 bases, with 13 bases between. CDR1 is SGHVS and CDR2 is FQNEAQ in the germline V gene. The CDR3 spans 14 residues. CDR3 sequence reads: CASSPQPVADTQYF. CDR3 in DNA: TGTGCCAGCAGCCCTCAACCTGTGGCAGATACGCAGTATTTT.

The rearrangement joins TRBV5-5 to TRBJ2-7, with D unclear. Germline V gives CDR1 SGHKS, CDR2 YYEKEE (reference sequence). The CDR3 extends over 12 amino acids. V lost 4 bases to trimming and J lost 5 bases, with 10 bases between them. CDR3 in DNA: TGTGCCAGCAGCGCCTCCCTGGACGAGCAGTACTTC. Its translation is CASSASLDEQYF.

The rearrangement uses TRBV2 and TRBJ1-2; 12 bases are shared with TRBD1. CDR1 SNHLY and CDR2 FYNNEI come from the germline V gene. Losses at the gene ends were 9 bases for V and 2 bases for J; bases not matched to a gene: 7. There are 15 residues in the CDR3. CDR3: CASPGQGARNYGYTF. CDR3 sequence (DNA): TGTGCCAGTCCGGGACAGGGGGCGCGGAACTATGGCTACACCTTC. Full variable domain (outside the CDR3, taken from reference TRBV2 and TRBJ1-2): EPEVTQTPSHQVTQMGQEVILRCVPISNHLYFYWYRQILGQKVEFLVSFYNNEISEKSEIFDDQFSVERPDGSNFTLKIRSTKLEDSAMYFCASPGQGARNYGYTFGSGTRLTVV.

The chain joins TRBV3-1 to TRBJ2-7; 7 nucleotides line up with TRBD2. CDR1 and CDR2 from the germline V gene are LGHDT and YNNKEL (reference sequence). The CDR3 totals 13 residues. Trimming at V came to 4 bases and at J to 9 bases, leaving 9 bases not matched to a gene. In DNA form, the CDR3 reads TGTGCCAGCAGCCCAAGGGGAGGGATCACGCAGTACTTC. As protein: CASSPRGGITQYF.

The chain has TRBV5-1 and TRBJ1-4; D uncertain. Deletions cut 4 bases from V and 7 bases from J, with 17 bases between. The CDR3 contains 15 residues. CDR1 is SGHRS and CDR2 is YFSETQ in the germline V gene. The CDR3 loop is CASSPIDPLSEKLFF. The CDR3 nucleotides are TGCGCCAGCAGCCCCATCGACCCTCTATCTGAAAAACTGTTTTTT.

This clonotype was counted a few times. The V and J genes are TRBV7-2 and TRBJ2-5, with D possibly being TRBD2 (5 bases). This CDR3 spans 13 amino acids. V dropped 10 bases and J dropped 3 bases, with 15 bases sitting between them. Germline V CDR1 and CDR2: SGHTA, FQGNSA. CDR3 sequence (DNA): TGTGCCACCTCCTGGTGGCGGGAAGAGACCCAGTACTTC. Translating gives CATSWWREETQYF.

The CDR3 nucleotides are TGTGCCAGCAGTTTGGTCGGGGGGACCCAGTACTTC. Its protein is CASSLVGGTQYF. This chain joins TRBV12-3 or TRBV12-4 and TRBJ2-5, with a possible D match to TRBD2 (6 bases). The CDR3 consists of 12 residues. The ends were cut back, 3 bases at V and 7 bases at J, with 9 bases in the middle.

The sample holds a few counts of this clonotype. The chain recombines TRBV11-2 with TRBJ2-2; D might be TRBD2 (5 bases). The ends were cut back, 5 bases at V and 1 base at J, with 14 bases in the middle. There are 16 residues in the CDR3. CDR1 SGHAT and CDR2 FQNNGV come from the germline V gene. CDR3 nucleotides: TGTGCCAGCAGCCAAGTACTAGTTAAGAACACCGGGGAGCTGTTTTTT. It translates to CASSQVLVKNTGELFF.

Only a few counts were recorded for this clonotype. The rearrangement links TRBV7-6 to TRBJ2-5; TRBD2 aligns across 9 bases. V dropped 3 bases and J dropped 4; count of bases not matched to a gene: 3. The CDR3 extends over 14 amino acids. CDR1 and CDR2 from the germline V gene are SGHVS and FNYEAQ. CDR3 amino acids: CASSFSGGGETQYF. The CDR3 nucleotides are TGTGCCAGCAGCTTTAGCGGGGGAGGAGAGACCCAGTACTTC.

The chain links TRBV5-3 to TRBJ2-7; D might be TRBD1 (6 bases). TRBV5-3 falls under the ORF class, with uncertain function. The length of the CDR3 is 13 residues. V gave up 9 bases and J gave up 2 bases, with 15 bases separating them. The CDR3 here is CATAGAGTYEQYF. CDR3 DNA: TGTGCCACCGCAGGGGCCGGAACCTACGAGCAGTACTTC.

This sequence joins TRBV5-1 and TRBJ2-7; maybe TRBD2 (5 bases). The V gene's germline CDR1 is SGHRS and CDR2 YFSETQ. The CDR3 length is 14 residues. V gave up 4 bases and J gave up 1 base, with 12 bases separating them. The chain's CDR3 is CASSTGLSSYEQYF. The DNA of the CDR3 is TGCGCCAGCAGCACCGGACTGTCGTCCTACGAGCAGTACTTC.

This clonotype appeared a few times. The chain couples TRBV7-2 to TRBJ2-7; the D gene is possibly TRBD2 (6 bases). Per germline, CDR1 SGHTA and CDR2 FQGNSA. The CDR3 length is 17 residues. Trimming pared 1 base from V and 6 bases from J, leaving 22 bases between. DNA for the CDR3: TGTGCCAGCAGCTTAGTTGGGGTAGTAGCGGAGAGTGGCGAGCAGTACTTC. Protein product: CASSLVGVVAESGEQYF. The full variable domain, rest sourced from reference TRBV7-2 and TRBJ2-7, is GAGVSQSPSNKVTEKGKDVELRCDPISGHTALYWYRQSLGQGLEFLIYFQGNSAPDKSGLPSDRFSAERTGGSVSTLTIQRTQQEDSAVYLCASSLVGVVAESGEQYFGPGTRLTVT.

The chain is built from TRBV24-1 and TRBJ2-2, with D tentatively TRBD1 (6 bases). V was clipped by 7 bases and J by 4 bases, with 9 bases between them. Germline assignment: CDR1 KGHDR and CDR2 SFDVKD. The CDR3 extends over 13 amino acids. Written as DNA, the CDR3 is TGTGCCACCAGGGGGGCAGCCACCGGGGAGCTGTTTTTT. This codes for CATRGAATGELFF.

As to this clonotype: A read error may explain this, as a much larger clone is one base away. The rearrangement uses TRBV7-2 and TRBJ2-7, with D possibly TRBD1 on 5 matching bases. V shed 5 bases and J shed 7 bases, with 21 bases lying between them. Germline CDR1 is SGHTA and CDR2 is FQGNSA. The CDR3 is 15 amino acids. The CDR3 bases are TGTGCCAGCAGCCCCAGGACACAGGTTCGTGGGGAGCAGTACTTC. This gives the protein CASSPRTQVRGEQYF.

This clonotype has only a few counts. The V call is TRBV7-8, the J call TRBJ2-5; TRBD2 might be the D (5 bases). Trimming removed 3 bases at V and 1 base at J, with 12 bases between. The length of the CDR3 is 15 residues. CDR1 is SGHVS and CDR2 is FQNEAQ in the germline V gene. The CDR3 region is CASSLRRGVQETQYF. CDR3 nucleotide sequence: TGTGCCAGCAGCTTGCGCCGGGGAGTCCAAGAGACCCAGTACTTC.

The chain is built from TRBV7-2 and TRBJ1-1; D remains ambiguous. V gave up 2 bases and J gave up 5 bases, with 12 bases separating them. This CDR3 has 14 residues. The germline gives CDR1 SGHTA, CDR2 FQGNSA. Here the CDR3 DNA reads TGTGCCAGCAGCTTATTATTAGAAGGAACTGAAGCTTTCTTT. It yields the protein CASSLLLEGTEAFF. Full variable domain (missing parts from reference TRBV7-2 and TRBJ1-1): GAGVSQSPSNKVTEKGKDVELRCDPISGHTALYWYRQSLGQGLEFLIYFQGNSAPDKSGLPSDRFSAERTGGSVSTLTIQRTQQEDSAVYLCASSLLLEGTEAFFGQGTRLTVV.

V and J are TRBV24-1 and TRBJ2-3; 9 bases map to TRBD2. J lost 3 bases, V lost 3 bases, and 6 bases had no gene match. This CDR3 is built from 16 residues. Germline assignment: CDR1 KGHDR and CDR2 SFDVKD. CDR3 in amino acids: CATSDPSGDGTDTQYF. The CDR3 nucleotides are TGTGCCACCAGTGATCCTAGCGGGGACGGTACAGATACGCAGTATTTT.

This chain connects TRBV7-2 to TRBJ1-5, with TRBD1 identical over 8 bases. V was pared by 1 base and J by 5 bases, with 4 bases of the junction left unmatched. The CDR3 runs 15 residues. Germline V gene lookup returns CDR1 SGHTA and CDR2 FQGNSA. The CDR3 protein is CASSLVTGGDQPQHF. The CDR3 DNA follows: TGTGCCAGCAGCTTAGTCACAGGGGGGGATCAGCCCCAGCATTTT.

V and J are TRBV12-3 or TRBV12-4 and TRBJ2-1; a possible D gene is TRBD1 (6 bases). This CDR3 contains 15 residues. The V gene lost 6 bases and the J gene lost 0 bases, with 12 bases spanning the gap. As DNA, the CDR3 is TGTGCCAGCAGCCCCGACAGGAGCTCCTACAATGAGCAGTTCTTC. Protein sequence: CASSPDRSSYNEQFF.

This clonotype was seen at least ten times. The genes are TRBV4-1 and TRBJ2-3; D is uncertain. This CDR3 is 15 amino acids long. The V end was cut by 1 base, the J end by 1 base, with 9 bases between. CDR1 is MGHRA and CDR2 is YSYEKL in the germline V gene. This chain's CDR3 is CASSQVGTGTDTQYF. The CDR3 DNA reads TGCGCCAGCAGCCAAGTCGGCACGGGCACAGATACGCAGTATTTT.

The chain is built from TRBV11-2 and TRBJ2-7; TRBD1 might be the D (6 bases). Germline CDR1 SGHAT, CDR2 FQNNGV. The V gene lost 4 bases and the J gene lost 2 bases, with 18 bases spanning the gap. This CDR3 has 16 amino acids. CDR3 in DNA: TGTGCCAGCAGCTCAATACGGAAGGACAGAACCTACGAGCAGTACTTC. Translated: CASSSIRKDRTYEQYF. The full variable domain, completed using reference TRBV11-2 and TRBJ2-7, is EAGVAQSPRYKIIEKRQSVAFWCNPISGHATLYWYQQILGQGPKLLIQFQNNGVVDDSQLPKDRFSAERLKGVDSTLKIQPAKLEDSAVYLCASSSIRKDRTYEQYFGPGTRLTVT.